The rows below give T cell receptor beta chains drawn from one sample of a study of OX40 agonist ivuxolimab in advanced cancers. The assay was immunoSEQ multiplex PCR, and TCRdb's table has in-frame clones only and misses some. The data contain under 80,000 clones, 88% of them singletons. The source was CD4+ or CD8+ T cells sorted from blood, collected in a trial of the OX40 agonist ivuxolimab. These receptors all come from an adult with an advanced solid tumor such as melanoma, head and neck, liver or kidney cancer. Each CDR3 is given with its conserved first and last residue. The order of the fields is CDR3 protein, J gene, CDR3 length, V gene.

CAWSGDLAIQPQHF TRBJ1-5 14 TRBV30
CASSPGTWAGTEAFF TRBJ1-1 15 TRBV5-1
CASSYGLAGFTDTQYF TRBJ2-3 16 TRBV5-4
CSVGGQGATEAFF TRBJ1-1 13 TRBV29-1
CASSLSASSGSTEAFF TRBJ1-1 16 TRBV11-2
CASSPVSNEQFF TRBJ2-1 12 TRBV7-9
CASSPGFLYGYTF TRBJ1-2 13 TRBV6-5
CASSVPISGRDTIYF TRBJ1-3 15 TRBV9
CASSSTGGRYYNEQFF TRBJ2-1 16 TRBV7-9
CASSSGAGISTDTQYF TRBJ2-3 16 TRBV5-1
CASSLWGGAVEQFF TRBJ2-1 14 TRBV9
CASSLVQGNTGELFF TRBJ2-2 15 TRBV7-9
CASSRTASNQPQHF TRBJ1-5 14 TRBV6-5
CASSLTRGRTQHF TRBJ1-5 13 TRBV28
CASSLYSGLAGSVREQYF TRBJ2-7 18 TRBV11-1
CASSFTGAMYQETQYF TRBJ2-5 16 TRBV27
CASSLGGTSGSVEQFF TRBJ2-1 16 TRBV14
CAWDLLGYEQYF TRBJ2-7 12 TRBV30
CSVERGREAFF TRBJ1-1 11 TRBV29-1
CASSTDVANEQFF TRBJ2-1 13 TRBV5-1
CASSGLAGAEQFF TRBJ2-1 13 TRBV19
CASRFGRGLDTEAFF TRBJ1-1 15 TRBV6-5
CASSLGAGGPETQYF TRBJ2-5 15 TRBV11-3
CASSLGVAGVGDTQYF TRBJ2-3 16 TRBV5-8
CASSLTPTGELFF TRBJ2-2 13 TRBV7-3
CASSMEGRGGNQPQHF TRBJ1-5 16 TRBV19
CASSLNMVSGNTIYF TRBJ1-3 15 TRBV7-2
CASSIQKSGNTIYF TRBJ1-3 14 TRBV19
CASSYSETGGRNGYTF TRBJ1-2 16 TRBV6-5
CASSLLETGELFF TRBJ2-2 13 TRBV7-3